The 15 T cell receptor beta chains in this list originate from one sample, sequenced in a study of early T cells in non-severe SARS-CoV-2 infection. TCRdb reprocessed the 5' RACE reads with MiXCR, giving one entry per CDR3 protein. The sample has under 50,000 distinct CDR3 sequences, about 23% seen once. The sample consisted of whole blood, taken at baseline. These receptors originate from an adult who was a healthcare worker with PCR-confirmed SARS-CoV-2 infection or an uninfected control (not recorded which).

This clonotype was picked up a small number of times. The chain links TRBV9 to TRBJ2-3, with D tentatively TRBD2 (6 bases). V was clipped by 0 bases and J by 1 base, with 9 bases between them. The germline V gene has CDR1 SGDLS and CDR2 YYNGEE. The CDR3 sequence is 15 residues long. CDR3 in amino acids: CASSVVGGGTDTQYF. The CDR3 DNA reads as TGTGCCAGCAGCGTAGTAGGCGGGGGCACAGATACGCAGTATTTT.

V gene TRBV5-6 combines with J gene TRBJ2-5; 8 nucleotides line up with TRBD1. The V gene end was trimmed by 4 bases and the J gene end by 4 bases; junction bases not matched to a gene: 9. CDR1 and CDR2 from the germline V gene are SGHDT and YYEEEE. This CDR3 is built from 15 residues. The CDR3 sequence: CASSSQGARRETQYF. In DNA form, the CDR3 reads TGTGCCAGCAGCAGTCAGGGGGCGAGAAGAGAGACCCAGTACTTC.

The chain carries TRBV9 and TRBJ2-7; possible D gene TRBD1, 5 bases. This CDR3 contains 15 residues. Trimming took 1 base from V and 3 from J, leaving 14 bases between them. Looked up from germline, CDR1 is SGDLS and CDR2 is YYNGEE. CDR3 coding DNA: TGTGCCAGCAGCGTAACCGCCGACAGCTACTACGAGCAGTACTTC. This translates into CASSVTADSYYEQYF. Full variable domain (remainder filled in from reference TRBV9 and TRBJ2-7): DSGVTQTPKHLITATGQRVTLRCSPRSGDLSVYWYQQSLDQGLQFLIQYYNGEERAKGNILERFSAQQFPDLHSELNLSSLELGDSALYFCASSVTADSYYEQYFGPGTRLTVT.

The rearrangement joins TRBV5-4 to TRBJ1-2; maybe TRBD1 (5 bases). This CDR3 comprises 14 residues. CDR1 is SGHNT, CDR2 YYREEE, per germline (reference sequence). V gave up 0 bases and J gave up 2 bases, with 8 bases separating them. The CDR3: CASSLDRINYGYTF. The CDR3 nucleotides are TGTGCCAGCAGCTTGGACAGGATAAACTATGGCTACACCTTC.

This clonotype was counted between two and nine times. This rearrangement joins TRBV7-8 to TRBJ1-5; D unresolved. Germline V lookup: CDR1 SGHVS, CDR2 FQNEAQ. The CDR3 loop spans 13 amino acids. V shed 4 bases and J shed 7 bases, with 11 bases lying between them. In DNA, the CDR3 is TGTGCCAGCAGCTCCTCCGTGGGGCAGCCCCAGCATTTT. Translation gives CASSSSVGQPQHF.

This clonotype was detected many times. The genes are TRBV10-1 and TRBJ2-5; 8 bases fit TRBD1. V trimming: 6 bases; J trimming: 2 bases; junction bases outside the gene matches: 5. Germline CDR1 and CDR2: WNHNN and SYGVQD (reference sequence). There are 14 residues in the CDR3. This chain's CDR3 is CASSPGGRQETQYF. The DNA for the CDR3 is TGCGCCAGCAGCCCAGGGGGCCGGCAAGAGACCCAGTACTTC.

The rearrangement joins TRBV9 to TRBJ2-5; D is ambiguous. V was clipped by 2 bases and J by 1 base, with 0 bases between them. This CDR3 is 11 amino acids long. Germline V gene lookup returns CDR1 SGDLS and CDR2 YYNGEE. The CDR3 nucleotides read TGTGCCAGCAGCGTCCAAGAGACCCAGTACTTC. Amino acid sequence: CASSVQETQYF.

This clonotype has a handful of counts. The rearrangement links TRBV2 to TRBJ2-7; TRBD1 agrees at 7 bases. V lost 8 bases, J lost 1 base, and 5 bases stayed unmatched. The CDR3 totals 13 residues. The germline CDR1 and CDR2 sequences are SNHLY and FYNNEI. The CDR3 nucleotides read TGTGCCAGCGTGGAGACAGGGTCCTACGAGCAGTACTTC. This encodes CASVETGSYEQYF.

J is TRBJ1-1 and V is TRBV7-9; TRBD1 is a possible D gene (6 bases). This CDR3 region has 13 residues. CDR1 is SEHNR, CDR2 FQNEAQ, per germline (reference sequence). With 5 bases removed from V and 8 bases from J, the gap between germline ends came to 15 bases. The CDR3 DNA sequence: TGTGCCAGCAGCCCGTTCTCAACAGGGGAAGCTTTCTTT. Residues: CASSPFSTGEAFF. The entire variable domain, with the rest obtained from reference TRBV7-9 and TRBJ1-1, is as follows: DTGVSQNPRHKITKRGQNVTFRCDPISEHNRLYWYRQTLGQGPEFLTYFQNEAQLEKSRLLSDRFSAERPKGSFSTLEIQRTEQGDSAMYLCASSPFSTGEAFFGQGTRLTVV.

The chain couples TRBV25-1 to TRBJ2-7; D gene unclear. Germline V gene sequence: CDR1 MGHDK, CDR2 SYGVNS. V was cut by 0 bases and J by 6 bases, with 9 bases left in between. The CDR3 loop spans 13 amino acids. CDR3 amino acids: CASSEYGDGEQYF. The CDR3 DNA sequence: TGTGCCAGCAGTGAATATGGAGACGGCGAGCAGTACTTC.

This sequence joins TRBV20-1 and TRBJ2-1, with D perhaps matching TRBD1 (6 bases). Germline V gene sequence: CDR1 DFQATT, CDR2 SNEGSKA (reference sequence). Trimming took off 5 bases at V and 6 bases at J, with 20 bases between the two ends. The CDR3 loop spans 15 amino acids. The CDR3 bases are TGCAGTGCTGTCACCCGACAGGCCAGTTTCAATGAGCAGTTCTTC. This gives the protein CSAVTRQASFNEQFF.

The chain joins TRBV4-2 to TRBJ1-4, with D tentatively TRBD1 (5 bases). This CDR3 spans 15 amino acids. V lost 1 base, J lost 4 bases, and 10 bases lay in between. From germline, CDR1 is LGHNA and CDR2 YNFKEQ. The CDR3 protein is CASSQAGTYNEKLFF. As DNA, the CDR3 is TGTGCCAGCAGCCAAGCAGGGACCTATAATGAAAAACTGTTTTTT.

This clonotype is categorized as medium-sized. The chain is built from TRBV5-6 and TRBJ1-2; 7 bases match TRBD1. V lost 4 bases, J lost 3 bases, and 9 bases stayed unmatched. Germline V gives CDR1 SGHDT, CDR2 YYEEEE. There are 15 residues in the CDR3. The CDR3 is CASSRATQGHYGYTF. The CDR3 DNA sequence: TGTGCCAGCAGCCGGGCCACACAGGGGCACTATGGCTACACCTTC.

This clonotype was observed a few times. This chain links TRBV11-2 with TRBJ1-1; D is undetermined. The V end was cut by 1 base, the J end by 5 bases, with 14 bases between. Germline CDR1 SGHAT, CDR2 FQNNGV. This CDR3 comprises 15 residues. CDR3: CASSLGSGYGTEAFF. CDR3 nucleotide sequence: TGTGCCAGCAGCTTAGGTTCGGGTTATGGGACTGAAGCTTTCTTT.

The CDR3 reads CASSPSGVWSDTQYF. CDR3 DNA sequence: TGTGCCAGCAGCCCCTCGGGGGTTTGGTCAGATACGCAGTATTTT. The chain employs TRBV7-2 and TRBJ2-3, with D perhaps TRBD2 (6 bases). This CDR3 has 15 residues. Trimming took off 5 bases at V and 4 bases at J, with 16 bases between the two ends. Looked up from germline, CDR1 is SGHTA and CDR2 is FQGNSA.